The 27 T cell receptor beta chains below come from one sample, sequenced in a study of shared T cell receptors in the human thymus. Some clones are missing from TCRdb's copy, which holds only in-frame ones; the method was immunoSEQ multiplex PCR. The sample lists about 660,000 clones, over 75% occurring once. In addition, the sample was reused for a study of human thymus T cells.

The material sequenced was thymocytes. Source of these receptors: a boy under three years old with a congenital heart defect.

The V gene is TRBV4-3, the J gene TRBJ2-7, with D unresolved. Trimming left V 0 bases short and J 5 bases short, with 5 bases between. This CDR3 has 12 residues. The germline CDR1 and CDR2 sequences are LGHNA and YSLEER. Here the CDR3 reads CASSQDPNEQYF. For the CDR3, the DNA is TGCGCCAGCAGCCAAGATCCAAACGAGCAGTACTTC.

This chain uses TRBV7-3 with TRBJ1-4; TRBD1 matches 8 bases. This CDR3 has 15 residues. The germline V gene encodes CDR1 SGHTA and CDR2 FQGTGA. J gave up 6 bases and V 5 bases, and 8 bases lay outside the gene matches. The CDR3 DNA is TGTGCCAGCAGCCAATGGCAGGGGGCGGATGAAAAACTGTTTTTT. Amino acids: CASSQWQGADEKLFF.

The V and J genes are TRBV4-3 and TRBJ2-1; 8 bases align to TRBD2. Germline V gene lookup returns CDR1 LGHNA and CDR2 YSLEER. There are 14 residues in the CDR3. Trimming removed 0 bases from V and 12 bases from J; junction bases left unmatched: 7. The CDR3 region is CASSQDWPGRGQFF. CDR3 DNA sequence: TGCGCCAGCAGCCAAGATTGGCCCGGGAGGGGGCAGTTCTTC.

The chain employs TRBV6-1 and TRBJ2-1; 11 bases are shared with TRBD2. This CDR3 is built from 15 residues. After removal of 5 bases from V and 5 bases from J, the junction contained 5 bases not matched to a gene. The germline V gene encodes CDR1 MNHNS and CDR2 SASEGT. CDR3 sequence reads: CASSFSGRAHNEQFF. In DNA, the CDR3 is TGTGCCAGCAGTTTTAGCGGGAGGGCCCACAATGAGCAGTTCTTC.

Points on this clone: Different DNA sequences within this sample yield the same CDR3. This chain uses TRBV6-5 with TRBJ2-7; D remains unclear. CDR3 length equals 11 residues. The germline V and J ends were trimmed by 4 bases and 3 bases, with 4 bases remaining between them. Germline CDR1 and CDR2: MNHEY and SVGAGI. The CDR3 loop reads CASSSRYEQYF. In nucleotides, the CDR3 is TGTGCCAGCAGTTCTCGCTACGAGCAGTACTTC.

The chain is built from TRBV12-5 and TRBJ2-5, with a tentative D call TRBD1 (8 bases). The germline V and J ends were trimmed by 6 bases and 5 bases, with 16 bases remaining between them. Per germline, CDR1 LGHNT and CDR2 FRNRAP. The CDR3 runs to 14 residues. Here the CDR3 DNA reads TGTGCTAGTGGATCCGACAGGGGAGGGGAGACCCAGTACTTC. Residues: CASGSDRGGETQYF.

This clone is a singleton in its sample. This chain connects TRBV10-3 to TRBJ2-1; 9 nucleotides agree with TRBD2. The CDR3 sequence is 13 residues long. Germline V gene data show CDR1 as ENHRY and CDR2 as SYGVKD. V lost 10 bases and J lost 6; bases outside the gene matches: 7. CDR3 bases: TGTGCCACCTACGGGCGGGAGGGCAATGAGCAGTTCTTC. This gives the protein CATYGREGNEQFF.

The V call is TRBV5-8, the J call TRBJ2-7; TRBD2 matches 7 bases. The CDR3 covers 13 residues. The J segment lost 7 bases and the V segment lost 4 bases, leaving 8 bases of the junction unmatched. Germline V lookup: CDR1 SGHTS, CDR2 YDEGEE. The CDR3 DNA is TGTGCCAGCAGCCCAGGAAACGGGAGGGAGCAGTACTTC. Protein product: CASSPGNGREQYF.

This clone has just a few counts. The CDR3 sequence is CASSAAGREEDEQYF. The CDR3 coding sequence is TGTGCCAGCAGCGCGGCGGGCAGGGAGGAGGACGAGCAGTACTTC. This chain links TRBV5-4 with TRBJ2-7; D possibly corresponds to TRBD2 (6 bases). Looked up from germline, CDR1 is SGHNT and CDR2 is YYREEE (reference sequence). The CDR3 is 15 residues long. V was trimmed by 4 bases and J by 5 bases, leaving 19 bases between them. Supplemented by reference TRBV5-4 and TRBJ2-7, the full variable domain reads ETGVTQSPTHLIKTRGQQVTLRCSSQSGHNTVSWYQQALGQGPQFIFQYYREEENGRGNFPPRFSGLQFPNYSSELNVNALELDDSALYLCASSAAGREEDEQYFGPGTRLTVT.

The chain employs TRBV7-9 and TRBJ1-1, with TRBD1 matching over 9 bases. CDR1 SEHNR and CDR2 FQNEAQ come from the germline V gene (reference sequence). After removal of 5 bases from V and 1 base from J, the junction contained 2 bases not matched to a gene. The CDR3 sequence is 14 residues long. The CDR3 DNA reads as TGTGCCAGCAGCGGGACAGGGAGGAACACTGAAGCTTTCTTT. As protein: CASSGTGRNTEAFF. Combining the CDR3 with reference TRBV7-9 and TRBJ1-1 gives the whole variable domain DTGVSQNPRHKITKRGQNVTFRCDPISEHNRLYWYRQTLGQGPEFLTYFQNEAQLEKSRLLSDRFSAERPKGSFSTLEIQRTEQGDSAMYLCASSGTGRNTEAFFGQGTRLTVV.

DNA for the CDR3: TGTGCCAGCAGCCGTGTGGTCGCTAGGCGCACAGATACGCAGTATTTT. It is translated as CASSRVVARRTDTQYF. This chain uses TRBV5-6 with TRBJ2-3; D not resolved. The germline gives CDR1 SGHDT, CDR2 YYEEEE. Trimming pared 4 bases from V and 1 base from J, leaving 16 bases between. This CDR3 has 16 amino acids.

V usage is TRBV5-6 and J usage is TRBJ1-2; D perhaps matches TRBD1 (5 bases). Germline values: CDR1 SGHDT, CDR2 YYEEEE. The CDR3 loop spans 13 amino acids. Trimming took off 2 bases at V and 8 bases at J, with 13 bases between the two ends. The CDR3 spells CASSFGWGVGYTF. CDR3 DNA: TGTGCCAGCAGCTTTGGTTGGGGGGTCGGCTACACCTTC.

The chain joins TRBV4-3 to TRBJ2-7; 7 nucleotides align to TRBD1. CDR3 size: 14 residues. The J segment lost 3 bases and the V segment lost 4 bases, leaving 6 bases of the junction unmatched. Germline V lookup: CDR1 LGHNA, CDR2 YSLEER. The CDR3 loop is CASSPDRMGYEQYF. The CDR3 region has the DNA TGCGCCAGCAGCCCGGACAGGATGGGCTACGAGCAGTACTTC.

V usage is TRBV28 and J usage is TRBJ2-2, with D tentatively TRBD2 (5 bases). The CDR3 has 16 residues. The V end lost 6 bases, the J end lost 1 base, and 15 bases lay between the germline ends. The germline gives CDR1 MDHEN, CDR2 SYDVKM. The CDR3 spells CASSLPISENTGELFF. The CDR3 DNA sequence: TGTGCCAGCAGCCTCCCAATTAGCGAGAACACCGGGGAGCTGTTTTTT.

V and J are TRBV7-3 and TRBJ2-1; TRBD2 matches at 9 bases. V shed 5 bases and J 4 bases; nucleotides not matched to a gene: 12. Germline assignment: CDR1 SGHTA and CDR2 FQGTGA. The CDR3 consists of 17 residues. CDR3 loop: CASSPRVAGDLYNEQFF. CDR3 coding DNA: TGTGCCAGCAGCCCCCGAGTAGCGGGAGACCTGTACAATGAGCAGTTCTTC.

The V gene is TRBV2, the J gene TRBJ2-1, with TRBD2 matching over 10 bases. The germline V gene has CDR1 SNHLY and CDR2 FYNNEI. Unmatched junction bases numbered 5, after V lost 8 bases and J lost 4 bases. This CDR3 is 14 amino acids long. CDR3 bases: TGTGCCAGCCGGGGACTAGCGCCGTACAATGAGCAGTTCTTC. The encoded protein is CASRGLAPYNEQFF.

The DNA for the CDR3 is TGTGCCACCAGCAGAGATCAGGGGGCCCCTAGCGGAAACAATGAGCAGTTCTTC. Translating gives CATSRDQGAPSGNNEQFF. The rearrangement links TRBV15 to TRBJ2-1, with TRBD1 as a possible D gene (8 bases). The CDR3 sequence is 18 residues long. V was cut by 0 bases and J by 5 bases, with 20 bases left in between. Germline CDR1 reads LNHNV; CDR2 reads YYDKDF (reference sequence).

The chain has TRBV18 and TRBJ2-1; 10 bases align to TRBD2. The CDR3 runs to 17 residues. V lost 1 base, J lost 5 bases, and 8 bases stayed unmatched. Germline-derived CDR1 and CDR2 are KGHSH and LQKENI. The CDR3 nucleotides read TGTGCCAGCTCACCACGTTTGGCACTAGCGGGACACAATGAGCAGTTCTTC. It specifies CASSPRLALAGHNEQFF.

CDR3 region: CASSLVVSRSTQYF. CDR3 DNA: TGTGCCAGCAGCCTAGTAGTGAGCCGGTCGACCCAGTACTTC. This chain joins TRBV2 and TRBJ2-5; D remains ambiguous. CDR1 and CDR2 (germline): SNHLY, FYNNEI. Trimming took off 6 bases at V and 7 bases at J, with 18 bases between the two ends. This CDR3 has 14 amino acids.

The chain employs TRBV7-9 and TRBJ1-2, with 7 bases that match TRBD1. The J segment lost 5 bases and the V segment lost 5 bases, leaving 2 bases of the junction unmatched. The germline V gene has CDR1 SEHNR and CDR2 FQNEAQ (reference sequence). The CDR3 is 12 amino acids. Here the CDR3 reads CASSPRGYGYTF. In nucleotides, the CDR3 is TGTGCCAGCAGCCCCAGGGGGTATGGCTACACCTTC.

The V call is TRBV7-2, the J call TRBJ2-1; the D is unclear. This CDR3 is built from 14 residues. V lost 2 bases, J lost 5 bases, and 10 bases lay in between. The germline V gene has CDR1 SGHTA and CDR2 FQGNSA. DNA for the CDR3: TGTGCCAGCAGCTTAATGCGGAGTAACAATGAGCAGTTCTTC. This encodes CASSLMRSNNEQFF.

This sequence joins TRBV9 and TRBJ2-1, with TRBD1 identical over 7 bases. The CDR3 has 16 residues. Germline CDR1 is SGDLS and CDR2 is YYNGEE. Trimming cost V 6 bases and J 0 bases; bases outside gene matches: 9. CDR3 amino acids: CASTNRTGGSYNEQFF. CDR3 nucleotide sequence: TGTGCCAGCACCAACAGGACAGGAGGCTCCTACAATGAGCAGTTCTTC. Filled out from reference TRBV9 and TRBJ2-1, the complete variable domain reads DSGVTQTPKHLITATGQRVTLRCSPRSGDLSVYWYQQSLDQGLQFLIQYYNGEERAKGNILERFSAQQFPDLHSELNLSSLELGDSALYFCASTNRTGGSYNEQFFGPGTRLTVL.

V is TRBV4-1 and J is TRBJ2-3; 12 bases line up with TRBD2. V gave up 3 bases and J gave up 4 bases; unmatched junction bases: 14. Germline CDR1 and CDR2: MGHRA and YSYEKL. The CDR3 spans 19 residues. DNA for the CDR3: TGCGCCAGCAGCCACAGCGAAGGACTAGCGGGAATTCTGGCAGATACGCAGTATTTT. Its translation: CASSHSEGLAGILADTQYF.

This sequence joins TRBV7-6 and TRBJ2-7; D gene unclear. Germline V gene lookup returns CDR1 SGHVS and CDR2 FNYEAQ. The CDR3 has 15 amino acids. V lost 1 base to trimming and J lost 2 bases, with 12 bases between them. The CDR3 DNA is TGTGCCAGCAGCTTAGGAGAGGCGACTCCCTACGAGCAGTACTTC. This gives the protein CASSLGEATPYEQYF.

The chain has TRBV30 and TRBJ1-1; TRBD1 might be the D (6 bases). Germline-derived CDR1 and CDR2 are GTSNPN and SVGIG (reference sequence). The CDR3 sequence is 15 residues long. The V and J ends lost 5 bases and 1 base respectively, with 17 bases between them. CDR3 in amino acids: CAWGLETGRNTEAFF. The CDR3 DNA follows: TGTGCCTGGGGCCTCGAAACAGGGAGGAACACTGAAGCTTTCTTT.

This clone was seen just once. The chain is built from TRBV6-1 and TRBJ2-3; D remains unclear. The CDR3 consists of 11 residues. Germline CDR1 and CDR2: MNHNS and SASEGT. The ends were cut back, 8 bases at V and 4 bases at J, with 7 bases in the middle. CDR3 protein: CASWAPDTQYF. In nucleotides, the CDR3 is TGTGCCAGCTGGGCCCCAGATACGCAGTATTTT.

This clone was observed a few times. The rearrangement uses TRBV5-1 and TRBJ2-7; 10 bases agree with TRBD2. The V gene's germline CDR1 is SGHRS and CDR2 YFSETQ. Losses at the gene ends were 7 bases for V and 5 bases for J; bases not matched to a gene: 9. CDR3 length: 14 residues. CDR3 loop: CASGDNTSGDEQYF. For the CDR3, the DNA is TGCGCCAGCGGCGATAATACTAGCGGGGACGAGCAGTACTTC.